This T cell receptor beta chain originates from a study of shared clonotypes between healthy human individuals (dated by TCRdb to 2019 to 2021). Background on the whole study: A couple of women and three men aged 18 to 49 years were included in the cohort. For each donor, CD4 naive and CD4 memory were each given three plates, CD8 naive was given two plates, and CD8 memory was given one plate. The study deeply sequenced blood TCR repertoires of about 5 healthy adults to estimate repertoire size and the extent of clonotype sharing between individuals. Libraries were prepared and TCR repertoires were sequenced by different laboratories using diverse techniques, in order to increase sequencing depth and limit assay-specific biases. Between about 0.8 and 9 billion PBMCs per donor were obtained by leukapheresis. What the study reported, not specific to this receptor: Naive subsets generally had larger estimated clonotype richness than memory subsets. Pairwise subsampling indicated that sequencing depth was expected to affect the degree of clonotype sharing among donors. The genetic and exposure-history diversity represented was limited by the small number of donors. Compared with non-shared clonotypes, the clonotypes found in all four sorted-subset donors had higher generation probabilities. Only blood was sampled, and tissue TCR repertoires likely differ from those in blood. Even with the large sequencing depth, rarefaction of the sorted-subset datasets indicated that sequencing was incomplete. Sharing across several donors was observed for approximately 5% of naive CD4, 3% to 4% of naive CD8, roughly 2.4% of memory CD4, and about 0.4% of memory CD8 clonotypes.

Trimming removed 6 bases from V and 5 bases from J, leaving 22 bases between the germline ends. CDR1 and CDR2 are read off the germline V gene (reference sequence) as MNHEY and SMNVEV. The CDR3 measures 16 amino acids from cysteine to phenylalanine. The sequence is cut down to CDR3 DNA, 48 bases in frame from base 1. The donors were healthy, HIV-negative adults who had no recently reported acute infections or vaccinations. Every donor was a Caucasian adult living in Nashville, Tennessee, USA. CD8 memory samples consisted of magnetically selected CD45RO+ cells combined with CCR7-negative CD45RA+ effector memory (TemRA) cells. Blood was collected by leukapheresis, and PBMCs were isolated by Ficoll-Histopaque density gradient centrifugation and then cryopreserved in liquid nitrogen vapor phase. Analytical flow cytometry was used to check the purity and quantity of each magnetically sorted T cell population. Genomic DNA was isolated from every sorted fraction and measured by UV absorbance on a Nanodrop 2000c.

TCR CDR3 regions were amplified from genomic DNA by multiplex PCR using the deep immunoSEQ assay. Genomic DNA extracted from each cell subset was distributed evenly over all wells of several immunoSEQ 96-well plates, and each plate served as one replicate. For sorted subsets, each replicate PCR was loaded with roughly 0.2 ug genomic DNA, equivalent to about 30,000 T cell genomes. Purified libraries were quantified with a Qubit 3.0 fluorometer, sized on a Bioanalyzer 2100, and re-quantified with the KAPA Library Quantification kit. Every immunoSEQ 96-well plate was sequenced on a separate single-read 150-cycle Illumina NextSeq 550 flow cell. The study's processing was this. Because the immunoSEQ output held only junctional sequences and lacked quality scores, the filtering could not match the filtering applied to full-length reads. To assign V/J genes and CDR3, sequences were annotated using PyIR, a Python wrapper for IgBLAST v1.9, with IMGT germline references. Any read was removed if the V/J assignment was weak (E-value above 1e-6), the CDR3 was missing, or the read contained stop codons, out-of-frame junctions, or ambiguous translated residues. V3J clonotypes were defined as sequences sharing an identical inferred V gene, J gene, and CDR3 amino acid sequence. The percentage overlap between two repertoires was calculated by dividing the number of shared unique clonotypes by the size of the smaller repertoire. Repertoire richness was assessed with RTK rarefaction, the Chao1 estimator, and Recon v2.1 estimates of unobserved clonotypes. Generation probabilities were computed with OLGA for all TCRbeta clonotypes obtained by the gDNA method from several donors. TCRdb obtained this table from immuneACCESS and retained in-frame rearrangements with V and J assigned. These tables miss some clones; where compared with another copy, unresolved V genes account for less than half of the shortfall, and the remainder is unexplained. V and J calls plus clone size are reproduced from that table; the DNA served to infer D and trimming. In this sample the table shows roughly 720,000 clones, less than 95% of which occur a single time. The ten biggest clones cover 34% of the sample.

Notes on this clone: Its antigen target is currently unknown. Within one base of it there is no much larger clone, and no base qualities were kept.

Sequenced sample: memory CD8+ T cells from PBMCs. The intended sense of this specimen's cell subset or site label: CD45RO+ cells pooled with CCR7-negative TemRA cells. The receptor comes from a young man in good health. Some clones in this sample may be carry-over from other donors' samples. In this chain, TRBV27 is recombined with TRBJ2-5; 6 matching bases give a weak D call of TRBD1. CDR3 region: CASSRKAGQLFETQYF. The DNA reads as follows: TGTGCCAGCAGCCGGAAGGCCGGACAGCTTTTCGAGACCCAGTACTTC.